Listed below are T cell receptor beta chains from one sample, sequenced in a study. MiXCR, run by TCRdb on the 5' RACE reads, gives a single entry per CDR3 protein. The sample shows about 50,000 distinct CDR3 sequences, 17% of them seen only once. Sequenced: naive CD4+ T cells sorted from blood. These receptors were taken from a female donor with breast cancer. Both conserved end residues are part of each CDR3. The D gene is left open where the match is weak. Clone size is given for some rows only: seen once, a few or many times, or a class if the clone is expanded.

d_call | clone_size | j_call | v_call | cdr3_nt | cdr3_aa
NA | NA | TRBJ2-3 | TRBV5-1 | TGCGCCAGCAGCTCCTCGAATACGCAGTATTTT | CASSSSNTQYF
NA | many | TRBJ2-5 | TRBV15 | TGTGCCACCAGCTACGAGGAGCAGACCCAGTACTTC | CATSYEEQTQYF
TRBD2 | few | TRBJ2-3 | TRBV20-1 | TGCAGTGCAACCGGGACTAGGGGCACAGATACGCAGTATTTT | CSATGTRGTDTQYF
TRBD1 | NA | TRBJ2-7 | TRBV11-2 | TGTGCCAGCAGCTTTACCGGGACAGGGTTAGGAGAGCAGTACTTC | CASSFTGTGLGEQYF
TRBD1 | many | TRBJ2-5 | TRBV6-1 | TGTGCCAGCTCTAGGACAGGGGGAAGGCAAGAGACCCAGTACTTC | CASSRTGGRQETQYF
TRBD2 | few | TRBJ2-2 | TRBV12-3/TRBV12-4 | TGTGCCAGCAGTTCTCGACTAGCGGGAGGGGAGCTGTTTTTT | CASSSRLAGGELFF
NA | many | TRBJ2-5 | TRBV7-3 | TGTGCCAGCAGCTTAGGGGCAGGCAACCAAGAGACCCAGTACTTC | CASSLGAGNQETQYF
TRBD2 | many | TRBJ2-1 | TRBV10-2 | TGCGCCAGCAGTGAGGGGGTAGCGGGGGATGAGCAGTTCTTC | CASSEGVAGDEQFF
TRBD2 | NA | TRBJ2-2 | TRBV20-1 | TGCAGTGCTAAACTAGCGGAGTGGCCGAACCCGAACACCGGGGAGCTGTTTTTT | CSAKLAEWPNPNTGELFF
NA | NA | TRBJ2-2 | TRBV29-1 | TGCAGCTCGAGGGGGGGGCGGACCGGGGAGCTGTTTTTT | CSSRGGRTGELFF
NA | NA | TRBJ2-2 | TRBV7-2 | TGTGCCAGCAGCTTAGCAGTTGGCTCCGGGGAGCTGTTTTTT | CASSLAVGSGELFF
NA | NA | TRBJ1-5 | TRBV6-5 | TGTGCCAGCACTCCAGGGAGCAATCAGCCCCAGCATTTT | CASTPGSNQPQHF
TRBD1 | many | TRBJ2-7 | TRBV2 | TGTGCCAGCAGTTACAGGGGGCACTCCTACGAGCAGTACTTC | CASSYRGHSYEQYF
NA | few | TRBJ2-7 | TRBV7-9 | TGTGCCAGCAGCGAAGGACAAGCTCGCTACGAGCAGTACTTC | CASSEGQARYEQYF
TRBD2 | few | TRBJ2-1 | TRBV18 | TGTGCCAGCACGACTAGCGGGATCCCCTCCTACAATGAGCAGTTCTTC | CASTTSGIPSYNEQFF
NA | many | TRBJ2-1 | TRBV4-2 | TGTGCCAGCAGCCACATAGACACTAGCTCCTACAATGAGCAGTTCTTC | CASSHIDTSSYNEQFF
NA | NA | TRBJ2-7 | TRBV5-1 | TGCGCCAGCAGCTTGGTGGACGGACCTGGCTGGGAGCAGTACTTC | CASSLVDGPGWEQYF
NA | many | TRBJ2-1 | TRBV5-1 | TGCGCCAGCCGGACCACCCCGTTAGCGGATGAGCAGTTCTTC | CASRTTPLADEQFF
NA | NA | TRBJ1-1 | TRBV5-1 | TGCGCCAGCAGCCTGGTTACAGGACAGACTGAAGCTTTCTTT | CASSLVTGQTEAFF
NA | few | TRBJ1-2 | TRBV4-2 | TGTGCCAGCAGCCAAGGGAGGGGACTTGCGGGAGGCTACACCTTC | CASSQGRGLAGGYTF
NA | many | TRBJ2-2 | TRBV4-1 | TGCGCCAGCAGCCAAGGGCGGGGCGCGAACACCGGGGAGCTGTTTTTT | CASSQGRGANTGELFF
NA | few | TRBJ1-2 | TRBV2 | TGTGCCAGCAGTGAACTCAACTATGGCTACACCTTC | CASSELNYGYTF
NA | few | TRBJ1-2 | TRBV24-1 | TGTGCCACCAGTGAGGCGGGGGCAAGCTACTATGGCTACACCTTC | CATSEAGASYYGYTF
TRBD2 | NA | TRBJ2-5 | TRBV5-1 | TGCGCCAGCAGCTGGGGGCTAGCGGGAAACCAAGAGACCCAGTACTTC | CASSWGLAGNQETQYF
NA | few | TRBJ2-2 | TRBV5-1 | TGCGCCAGCAGCCGGGACACCCGAGGATCCACCGGGGAGCTGTTTTTT | CASSRDTRGSTGELFF
NA | NA | TRBJ2-7 | TRBV5-1 | TGCGCCAGCAGCTTGGCCGGCAGCGCGGGACAGTTTTTCAACGAGCAGTACTTC | CASSLAGSAGQFFNEQYF
NA | many | TRBJ2-5 | TRBV7-6 | TGTGCCAGCAGCTTTTTTGAAAGGGAGACCCAGTACTTC | CASSFFERETQYF
TRBD1 | NA | TRBJ2-3 | TRBV7-3 | TGTGCCAGCAGCTTAACGGGGACAGGGAGTGAGACAGATACGCAGTATTTT | CASSLTGTGSETDTQYF
NA | NA | TRBJ1-1 | TRBV18 | TGTGCCAGCTCACCACCTCCGGGGGCGGGAACTGAAGCTTTCTTT | CASSPPPGAGTEAFF
NA | NA | TRBJ1-1 | TRBV12-3/TRBV12-4 | TGTGCCAGCAGCCCCGGGTGGGCGTGGGGGAACACTGAAGCTTTCTTT | CASSPGWAWGNTEAFF